Following are 25 T cell receptor beta chains from one sample sequenced in a study of cytomegalovirus exposure and HLA in healthy donors. PCR involved 60 Vbeta and 13 Jbeta primers. This table comes from immunoSEQ multiplex PCR, and its TCRdb copy is limited to in-frame clones, with some not included. The repertoire holds approximately 200,000 clones, with under 85% as singletons. Material: PBMCs. Every receptor here comes from a woman between 18 and 30 years old in good health and CMV-seronegative.

The genes are TRBV7-8 and TRBJ2-5, with D unresolved. Germline values: CDR1 SGHVS, CDR2 FQNEAQ. V was cut by 5 bases and J by 4 bases, with 17 bases left in between. This CDR3 contains 15 residues. The CDR3 loop reads CASSPTVVPPETQYF. CDR3 coding DNA: TGTGCCAGCAGCCCTACGGTAGTACCACCAGAGACCCAGTACTTC.

This clone was recorded once. The chain employs TRBV11-2 and TRBJ2-1, with 7 bases matching TRBD2. The trim removed 2 bases at V and 0 bases at J, leaving 4 bases unmatched. Germline V lookup: CDR1 SGHAT, CDR2 FQNNGV. The CDR3 is 16 amino acids. The CDR3 DNA reads as TGTGCCAGCAGCTTATTTGGGGGGGGCTCCTACAATGAGCAGTTCTTC. It is translated as CASSLFGGGSYNEQFF.

V gene TRBV5-1 combines with J gene TRBJ2-2; 7 nucleotides agree with TRBD1. This CDR3 spans 16 amino acids. CDR1 is SGHRS and CDR2 is YFSETQ in the germline V gene. The V gene end was trimmed by 6 bases and the J gene end by 1 base; junction bases not matched to a gene: 9. The DNA of the CDR3 is TGCGCCAGCAACACAAACAGGGGACGGAACACCGGGGAGCTGTTTTTT. Its protein is CASNTNRGRNTGELFF.

This sequence joins TRBV10-2 and TRBJ1-5; perhaps TRBD1 as D (6 bases). The V end was cut by 2 bases, the J end by 5 bases, with 10 bases between. Germline V gene lookup returns CDR1 WSHSY and CDR2 SAAADI. There are 14 residues in the CDR3. CDR3 in DNA: TGCGCCAGCAGTGAGGGGACACCCTATCAGCCCCAGCATTTT. Translated, it gives CASSEGTPYQPQHF.

The J gene is TRBJ1-2, the V gene TRBV7-9; 10 nucleotides match TRBD1. The CDR3 consists of 14 residues. Germline trimming cut 5 bases from V and 6 bases from J; bases unmatched to any gene: 6. Germline CDR1 SEHNR, CDR2 FQNEAQ (reference sequence). The CDR3 DNA sequence: TGTGCCAGCAGCCCCCGGGACAGGGGTAATGGCTACACCTTC. It codes for CASSPRDRGNGYTF.

The J gene is TRBJ2-1, the V gene TRBV11-3, with TRBD1 matching 10 bases. Losses at the gene ends were 5 bases for V and 8 bases for J; bases not matched to a gene: 9. The V gene's germline CDR1 is SGHNT and CDR2 YENEEA. The CDR3 has 15 amino acids. This CDR3 is CASSPEGQGIDEQFF. In nucleotides, the CDR3 is TGTGCCAGCAGCCCCGAGGGACAGGGGATCGATGAGCAGTTCTTC.

This clone was found once. The conserved closing phenylalanine or tryptophan is absent in this CDR3, likely reflecting a read error. This rearrangement joins TRBV6-5 to TRBJ1-6; D is undetermined. Germline-derived CDR1 and CDR2 are MNHEY and SVGAGI. Trimming removed 6 bases at V and 0 bases at J, with 9 bases between. CDR3 length equals 15 residues. The chain's CDR3 is CASRLSSSYNSPLHL. CDR3 nucleotides: TGTGCCAGCAGATTATCGAGCTCCTATAATTCACCCCTCCACCTT.

The chain has TRBV7-7 and TRBJ2-1; 7 positions agree with TRBD2. CDR1 is SSHAT and CDR2 is FNYEAQ in the germline V gene (reference sequence). The CDR3 loop spans 16 amino acids. V dropped 4 bases and J dropped 7; count of bases not matched to a gene: 13. CDR3 in DNA: TGTGCCAGCAGCTCCACAGCGGGGCTAGCGCAAAATGAGCAGTTCTTC. Protein sequence: CASSSTAGLAQNEQFF. Drawing the rest from reference TRBV7-7 and TRBJ2-1, the complete variable domain is GAGVSQSPRYKVTKRGQDVTLRCDPISSHATLYWYQQALGQGPEFLTYFNYEAQPDKSGLPSDRFSAERPEGSISTLTIQRTEQRDSAMYRCASSSTAGLAQNEQFFGPGTRLTVL.

The chain has TRBV27 and TRBJ1-6, with 8 bases lining up with TRBD1. The germline V gene has CDR1 MNHEY and CDR2 SMNVEV (reference sequence). The CDR3 extends over 14 amino acids. Trimming cost V 8 bases and J 6 bases; bases outside gene matches: 6. This CDR3 reads CASRGTGVNSPLHF. CDR3 DNA: TGTGCCAGCCGAGGGACAGGTGTTAATTCACCCCTCCACTTT.

There are a few counts of this clone. The V gene is TRBV27, the J gene TRBJ2-7; TRBD2 matches 10 bases. Per germline, CDR1 MNHEY and CDR2 SMNVEV (reference sequence). V shed 5 bases, J shed 4 bases, and the junction held 8 bases outside the gene matches. This CDR3 spans 15 amino acids. The CDR3 nucleotides are TGTGCCAGCAGTCCGAAACTAGCGGGGCCTTACGAGCAGTACTTC. It yields the protein CASSPKLAGPYEQYF.

J is TRBJ2-3 and V is TRBV19; 8 bases are a match to TRBD2. Germline loops: CDR1 LNHDA, CDR2 SQIVND (reference sequence). The CDR3 runs 19 residues. V was clipped by 6 bases and J by 0 bases; unmatched bases: 17. The CDR3 region has the DNA TGTGCCAGTAGAACCACAGGGCGGGAGGAAGTCACGAGCACAGATACGCAGTATTTT. Its protein is CASRTTGREEVTSTDTQYF.

CDR3 residues: CASSSRTGVYEQYF. The DNA of the CDR3 is TGTGCCAGCAGCTCCCGGACAGGGGTCTACGAGCAGTACTTC. J is TRBJ2-7 and V is TRBV7-9, with TRBD1 identical over 9 bases. The CDR3 extends over 14 amino acids. Trimming at V came to 4 bases and at J to 3 bases, leaving 4 bases not matched to a gene. Germline loops: CDR1 SEHNR, CDR2 FQNEAQ (reference sequence).

This clone has just one count. The chain couples TRBV27 to TRBJ2-7; 8 positions agree with TRBD1. Trimming took 2 bases from V and 5 from J; bases not matched to a gene: 8. Per germline, CDR1 MNHEY and CDR2 SMNVEV (reference sequence). The CDR3 consists of 15 residues. CDR3 in amino acids: CASSLRTTGGDEQYF. For the CDR3, the DNA is TGTGCCAGCAGTTTACGAACCACAGGGGGAGACGAGCAGTACTTC.

The chain is built from TRBV19 and TRBJ1-6; 8 bases agree with TRBD1. Looked up from germline, CDR1 is LNHDA and CDR2 is SQIVND (reference sequence). This CDR3 region has 16 residues. Germline trimming cut 4 bases from V and 7 bases from J; bases unmatched to any gene: 9. The CDR3 is CASSTKDRVRNSPLHF. CDR3 in DNA: TGTGCCAGTAGTACCAAGGACAGGGTCAGAAATTCACCCCTCCACTTT.

This sequence joins TRBV6-5 and TRBJ1-6; 9 nucleotides align to TRBD1. This CDR3 contains 15 residues. The V gene end was trimmed by 2 bases and the J gene end by 10 bases; junction bases not matched to a gene: 6. Germline assignment: CDR1 MNHEY and CDR2 SVGAGI. This CDR3 reads CASSYAGQGGSPLHF. CDR3 in DNA: TGTGCCAGCAGTTACGCGGGACAGGGAGGGTCACCCCTCCACTTT.

The chain has TRBV19 and TRBJ1-5; D remains unclear. Germline V gene data show CDR1 as LNHDA and CDR2 as SQIVND (reference sequence). The CDR3 sequence is 18 residues long. V lost 3 bases, J lost 9 bases, and 27 bases lay in between. CDR3 DNA: TGTGCCAGTAGTATGCCTGAGTCAGGTTTTTCTCTTTCAAGGCCCCAGCATTTT. Its translation is CASSMPESGFSLSRPQHF. The full variable domain, rest sourced from reference TRBV19 and TRBJ1-5, is DGGITQSPKYLFRKEGQNVTLSCEQNLNHDAMYWYRQDPGQGLRLIYYSQIVNDFQKGDIAEGYSVSREKKESFPLTVTSAQKNPTAFYLCASSMPESGFSLSRPQHFGDGTRLSIL.

For the CDR3, the DNA is TGTGCCAGCAGCTTAGATATGTGGGGGACAGGGGGCGGCTACGAGCAGTACTTC. It encodes CASSLDMWGTGGGYEQYF. V gene TRBV7-9 combines with J gene TRBJ2-7; 12 nucleotides align to TRBD1. This CDR3 contains 18 residues. After removal of 1 base from V and 3 bases from J, the junction contained 10 bases not matched to a gene. Per the germline V gene, CDR1 is SEHNR and CDR2 is FQNEAQ (reference sequence).

This clone was seen just once. DNA for the CDR3: TGTGCCAGCAGCGCACAGGGGAGGCGCGGAAACACCATATATTTT. This encodes CASSAQGRRGNTIYF. The chain is built from TRBV5-4 and TRBJ1-3; 7 bases agree with TRBD1. Germline values: CDR1 SGHNT, CDR2 YYREEE (reference sequence). V was clipped by 4 bases and J by 4 bases; unmatched bases: 8. This CDR3 is 15 amino acids long.

This clone was counted a few times. This chain links TRBV18 with TRBJ2-1; TRBD2 is a possible D gene (6 bases). V gave up 8 bases and J gave up 8 bases, with 13 bases separating them. Germline V gene data show CDR1 as KGHSH and CDR2 as LQKENI. This CDR3 has 12 residues. The CDR3 spells CASHGEVDEQFF. CDR3 DNA: TGTGCCAGCCACGGGGAGGTGGATGAGCAGTTCTTC.

This clone was observed a few times. This chain connects TRBV19 to TRBJ2-7; 10 positions agree with TRBD1. Germline V gives CDR1 LNHDA, CDR2 SQIVND (reference sequence). This CDR3 comprises 13 residues. V gave up 10 bases and J gave up 2 bases; unmatched junction bases: 5. CDR3 DNA sequence: TGTGCCACCTCCGGGACAGGGGCCTACGAGCAGTACTTC. It is translated as CATSGTGAYEQYF.

The V call is TRBV18, the J call TRBJ1-4; 9 positions match TRBD1. The CDR3 is made up of 15 amino acids. The germline gives CDR1 KGHSH, CDR2 LQKENI. V trimming: 4 bases; J trimming: 5 bases; junction bases outside the gene matches: 5. CDR3 amino acids: CASSLTGGFNEKLFF. The CDR3 region has the DNA TGTGCCAGCTCACTTACAGGGGGCTTCAATGAAAAACTGTTTTTT.

This clone was recorded only once. The chain couples TRBV6-4 to TRBJ1-5; 11 nucleotides align to TRBD1. The CDR3 extends over 15 amino acids. Germline loops: CDR1 MRHNA, CDR2 SNTAGT. Trimming removed 4 bases from V and 5 bases from J; junction bases left unmatched: 4. The CDR3 here is CASSAGTGGDQPQHF. DNA for the CDR3: TGTGCCAGCAGTGCCGGGACAGGGGGTGATCAGCCCCAGCATTTT.

V is TRBV9 and J is TRBJ2-7; the D gene is possibly TRBD2 (6 bases). Trimming cost V 4 bases and J 1 base, with 15 bases left between them. The germline gives CDR1 SGDLS, CDR2 YYNGEE. This CDR3 has 15 residues. CDR3 bases: TGTGCCAGCAGCCCTCGACTAGGTCGGTCCTACGAGCAGTACTTC. Translation gives CASSPRLGRSYEQYF. Full variable domain (rest looked up from reference TRBV9 and TRBJ2-7): DSGVTQTPKHLITATGQRVTLRCSPRSGDLSVYWYQQSLDQGLQFLIQYYNGEERAKGNILERFSAQQFPDLHSELNLSSLELGDSALYFCASSPRLGRSYEQYFGPGTRLTVT.

The chain recombines TRBV9 with TRBJ2-2, with 13 nucleotides matching TRBD2. This CDR3 contains 17 residues. After removal of 4 bases from V and 3 bases from J, the junction contained 6 bases not matched to a gene. CDR1 SGDLS and CDR2 YYNGEE come from the germline V gene. The CDR3 protein is CASSPTSGRLHTGELFF. CDR3 sequence (DNA): TGTGCCAGCAGCCCGACTAGCGGGAGGCTTCACACCGGGGAGCTGTTTTTT.

The V gene is TRBV28, the J gene TRBJ2-3, with 8 bases matching TRBD2. The CDR3 covers 14 residues. With V trimmed by 7 bases and J by 4 bases, 7 bases remained unmatched. Germline loops: CDR1 MDHEN, CDR2 SYDVKM. CDR3 amino acids: CASKGTSRPDTQYF. The CDR3 nucleotides are TGTGCCAGCAAAGGGACTAGTCGCCCAGATACGCAGTATTTT. Based on the CDR3 plus reference TRBV28 and TRBJ2-3, the full variable domain is DVKVTQSSRYLVKRTGEKVFLECVQDMDHENMFWYRQDPGLGLRLIYFSYDVKMKEKGDIPEGYSVSREKKERFSLILESASTNQTSMYLCASKGTSRPDTQYFGPGTRLTVL.